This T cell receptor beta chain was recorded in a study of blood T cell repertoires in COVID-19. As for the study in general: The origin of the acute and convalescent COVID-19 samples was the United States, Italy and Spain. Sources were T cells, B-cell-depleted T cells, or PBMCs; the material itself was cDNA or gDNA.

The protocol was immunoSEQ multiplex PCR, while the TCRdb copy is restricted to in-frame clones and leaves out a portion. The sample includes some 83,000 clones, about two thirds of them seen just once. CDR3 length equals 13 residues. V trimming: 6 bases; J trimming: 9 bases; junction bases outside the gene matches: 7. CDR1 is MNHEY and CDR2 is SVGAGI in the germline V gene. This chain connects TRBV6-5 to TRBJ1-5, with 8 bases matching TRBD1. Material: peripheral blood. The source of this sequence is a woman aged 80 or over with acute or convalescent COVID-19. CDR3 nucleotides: TGTGCCAGCAGCGGACAGGGATTGGGGCCCCAGCATTTT. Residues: CASSGQGLGPQHF.